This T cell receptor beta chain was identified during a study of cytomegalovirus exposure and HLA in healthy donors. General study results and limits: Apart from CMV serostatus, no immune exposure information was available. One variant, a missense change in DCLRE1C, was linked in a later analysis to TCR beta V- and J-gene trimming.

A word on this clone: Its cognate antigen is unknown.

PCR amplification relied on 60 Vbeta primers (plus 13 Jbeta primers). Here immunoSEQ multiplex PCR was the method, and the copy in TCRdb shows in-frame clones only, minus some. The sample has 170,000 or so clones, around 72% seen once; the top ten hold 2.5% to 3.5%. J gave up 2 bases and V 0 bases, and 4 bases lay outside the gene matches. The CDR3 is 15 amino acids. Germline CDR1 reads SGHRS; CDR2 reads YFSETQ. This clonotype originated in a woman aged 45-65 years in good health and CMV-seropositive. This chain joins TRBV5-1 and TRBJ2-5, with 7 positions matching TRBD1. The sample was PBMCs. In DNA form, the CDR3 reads TGCGCCAGCAGCTTGGGGGACAGAGATCAAGAGACCCAGTACTTC. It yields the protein CASSLGDRDQETQYF.